This T cell receptor (beta chain) was observed in a study of Ad26.COV2.S vaccination and SARS-CoV-2 variants. Germline-derived CDR1 and CDR2 are SEHNR and FQNEAQ (reference sequence). The CDR3 runs 15 residues. V lost 2 bases, J lost 2 bases, and 11 bases lay in between. Treatment: roughly 19 received Ad26.COV2.S at low or high dose, single or two shots; 5 received placebo; per-sample allocation not given. Sampling was performed 63 days after the first vaccine or placebo injection. This table comes from immunoSEQ multiplex PCR, and its TCRdb copy is limited to in-frame clones, with some not included. The top ten hold around 1.8% of the sample, which has 410,000 or so clones, roughly 90% seen once.

The TCR comes from a person between 18 and 65 years old who received the Ad26.COV2.S COVID-19 vaccine or a placebo. The starting material was peripheral blood, obtained in a trial of Ad26.COV2.S vaccine versus placebo. The chain combines TRBV7-9 with TRBJ2-3, with a weak D call TRBD2 (5 bases). The chain's CDR3 is CASSLPLVYTDTQYF. In nucleotides, the CDR3 is TGTGCCAGCAGCTTACCACTAGTTTACACAGATACGCAGTATTTT.